The 16 T cell receptor beta chains below all came from one sample that was sequenced in a study of response to subunit inactivated influenza vaccine. TCRdb recomputed calls from the RT-PCR reads with MiXCR, one row per CDR3 protein. The sample has roughly 500,000 distinct CDR3 sequences, 25% seen once. The specimen comprised CD4+ T cells sorted from PBMCs, sampled around 5 days after vaccination. The source is a man between 50 and 59 years old who received an inactivated influenza vaccine.

The rearrangement links TRBV5-6 to TRBJ2-3, with TRBD2 identical over 11 bases. V was clipped by 0 bases and J by 5 bases; unmatched bases: 5. The CDR3 covers 16 residues. CDR1 is SGHDT, CDR2 YYEEEE, per germline. The CDR3 protein is CASSLGSGGAGDTQYF. The CDR3 nucleotides are TGTGCCAGCAGCTTGGGTAGCGGGGGGGCAGGAGATACGCAGTATTTT.

This clonotype has only a few counts. The rearrangement links TRBV7-2 to TRBJ2-7, with TRBD1 matching over 9 bases. Trimming at V came to 4 bases and at J to 2 bases, leaving 0 bases not matched to a gene. Looked up from germline, CDR1 is SGHTA and CDR2 is FQGNSA. The CDR3 sequence is 13 residues long. CDR3 DNA: TGTGCCAGCAGCTGGACAGGGGCCTACGAGCAGTACTTC. This gives the protein CASSWTGAYEQYF. Based on the CDR3 plus reference TRBV7-2 and TRBJ2-7, the full variable domain is GAGVSQSPSNKVTEKGKDVELRCDPISGHTALYWYRQSLGQGLEFLIYFQGNSAPDKSGLPSDRFSAERTGGSVSTLTIQRTQQEDSAVYLCASSWTGAYEQYFGPGTRLTVT.

The V and J genes are TRBV7-6 and TRBJ2-7; either TRBD1 or TRBD2 may supply D (5 bases each). There are 17 residues in the CDR3. The germline V and J ends were trimmed by 5 bases and 0 bases, with 20 bases remaining between them. The germline V gene has CDR1 SGHVS and CDR2 FNYEAQ. CDR3 nucleotide sequence: TGTGCCAGCAGCCGAGATCCCCCGGGGCCATACTCCTACGAGCAGTACTTC. Its translation is CASSRDPPGPYSYEQYF.

The sample holds a few counts of this clonotype. The rearrangement joins TRBV5-1 to TRBJ2-1, with unresolved D. The CDR3 has 16 amino acids. The germline V gene has CDR1 SGHRS and CDR2 YFSETQ. Trimming took 0 bases from V and 4 from J, leaving 14 bases between them. The CDR3 DNA reads TGCGCCAGCAGCTTGGATGGGTTGCCCGGGTACAATGAGCAGTTCTTC. Translating gives CASSLDGLPGYNEQFF.

This sequence joins TRBV7-9 and TRBJ2-7; 8 nucleotides match TRBD1. J gave up 3 bases and V 1 base, and 8 bases lay outside the gene matches. Germline CDR1 and CDR2: SEHNR and FQNEAQ (reference sequence). CDR3 length: 16 amino acids. CDR3 protein: CASSLGDYRGVYEQYF. The CDR3 DNA reads as TGTGCCAGCAGCTTAGGAGATTACAGGGGGGTCTACGAGCAGTACTTC.

This clonotype appeared a few times. The chain couples TRBV28 to TRBJ1-5; D unresolved. The CDR3 runs to 11 residues. Trimming stripped 11 bases from V and 6 bases from J, with 11 bases between. Germline CDR1 reads MDHEN; CDR2 reads SYDVKM. In DNA, the CDR3 is TGTGCCTCCAAATCGGTTCAGCCCCAGCATTTT. Translation: CASKSVQPQHF. Based on the CDR3 plus reference TRBV28 and TRBJ1-5, the full variable domain is DVKVTQSSRYLVKRTGEKVFLECVQDMDHENMFWYRQDPGLGLRLIYFSYDVKMKEKGDIPEGYSVSREKKERFSLILESASTNQTSMYLCASKSVQPQHFGDGTRLSIL.

This clonotype was observed a handful of times. This sequence joins TRBV12-3 or TRBV12-4 and TRBJ2-5, with D possibly TRBD1 on 6 matching bases. The CDR3 runs to 13 residues. V dropped 5 bases and J dropped 0 bases, with 7 bases sitting between them. The chain's CDR3 is CASSEGDQETQYF. The CDR3 coding sequence is TGTGCCAGCAGTGAGGGGGACCAAGAGACCCAGTACTTC.

This clonotype has more than one count but fewer than ten. The rearrangement joins TRBV7-2 to TRBJ2-7, with 15 bases that match TRBD2. Unmatched junction bases numbered 5, after V lost 5 bases and J lost 3 bases. In germline, CDR1 is SGHTA, CDR2 FQGNSA. The CDR3 is 16 amino acids. The CDR3, as DNA: TGTGCCAGCAGCGGTGGACTAGCGGGAGGGTACTACGAGCAGTACTTC. Its protein is CASSGGLAGGYYEQYF.

This clonotype appeared a few times. The gene calls are TRBV28 and TRBJ2-1, with 7 positions matching TRBD1. Germline CDR1 and CDR2: MDHEN and SYDVKM. This CDR3 contains 14 residues. V was clipped by 6 bases and J by 6 bases; unmatched bases: 8. This chain's CDR3 is CASRRTGVVNEQFF. CDR3 nucleotide sequence: TGTGCCAGCAGACGTACAGGGGTAGTCAATGAGCAGTTCTTC.

This chain links TRBV6-6 with TRBJ2-3, with D unresolved. Looked up from germline, CDR1 is MNHNY and CDR2 is SVGAGI (reference sequence). The germline V and J ends were trimmed by 5 bases and 5 bases, with 8 bases remaining between them. The CDR3 sequence is 12 residues long. The CDR3 region is CASSLPVDTQYF. CDR3 DNA: TGTGCCAGCAGTCTCCCGGTAGATACGCAGTATTTT.

This rearrangement joins TRBV28 to TRBJ2-1; D is tentatively TRBD1 or TRBD2 (5 bases each). V lost 2 bases and J 5 bases, leaving 13 bases between the germline ends. The CDR3 runs to 15 residues. Per the germline V gene, CDR1 is MDHEN and CDR2 is SYDVKM. CDR3 bases: TGTGCCAGCAGTTTACGGGGCGGCGGGCACAATGAGCAGTTCTTC. Its translation is CASSLRGGGHNEQFF.

In its sample, this clonotype was seen a few times. The chain carries TRBV7-9 and TRBJ2-2, with a possible D match to TRBD1 (6 bases). The CDR3 extends over 15 amino acids. The V end was cut by 5 bases, the J end by 1 base, with 11 bases between. Germline CDR1 SEHNR, CDR2 FQNEAQ (reference sequence). The CDR3 loop reads CASSPSDRNTGELFF. As DNA, the CDR3 is TGTGCCAGCAGCCCGTCGGACAGGAACACCGGGGAGCTGTTTTTT.

The genes are TRBV4-3 and TRBJ1-5; no reliable D call. The V gene's germline CDR1 is LGHNA and CDR2 YSLEER. The CDR3 is made up of 15 amino acids. Deletions cut 0 bases from V and 7 bases from J, with 13 bases between. This CDR3 reads CASSQDSDAGQPQHF. The DNA for the CDR3 is TGCGCCAGCAGCCAAGACAGTGATGCAGGACAGCCCCAGCATTTT.

This clonotype was detected a few times. V gene TRBV6-2 or TRBV6-3 combines with J gene TRBJ1-5; perhaps TRBD1 as D (5 bases). The CDR3 totals 15 residues. V was shortened by 10 bases and J by 2 bases, with 18 bases between the two germline ends. The germline CDR1 and CDR2 sequences are MNHEY and SVGEGT. CDR3 residues: CAIGGGKSGNQPQHF. The CDR3 nucleotides are TGTGCCATCGGGGGAGGGAAGAGCGGCAATCAGCCCCAGCATTTT.

The chain is built from TRBV20-1 and TRBJ2-7; 7 positions agree with TRBD2. Trimming cost V 0 bases and J 5 bases; bases outside gene matches: 4. Looked up from germline, CDR1 is DFQATT and CDR2 is SNEGSKA (reference sequence). This CDR3 comprises 13 residues. DNA for the CDR3: TGCAGTGCTAGAGAGGGCGGGAGAGACGAGCAGTACTTC. Its protein is CSAREGGRDEQYF.

V usage is TRBV12-3 or TRBV12-4 and J usage is TRBJ2-3, with a weak D call TRBD2 (6 bases). Trimming stripped 7 bases from V and 6 bases from J, with 20 bases between. The CDR3 is 15 amino acids. In nucleotides, the CDR3 is TGTGCCAGCAAACCGGGCGGGGCCTCAGGTGATACGCAGTATTTT. Translation: CASKPGGASGDTQYF.